Below, 21 T cell receptor beta chains from the same sample are listed, as sequenced in a study of cytomegalovirus exposure and HLA in healthy donors. It was with 60 Vbeta and 13 Jbeta primers that the PCR ran. Profiled with immunoSEQ multiplex PCR; TCRdb holds only in-frame clones, not every one. The profile shows about 160,000 clones, about 68% of them singletons. Input material: PBMCs. These receptors were obtained from a female donor in good health and CMV-seronegative.

V and J are TRBV19 and TRBJ2-2; 9 bases fit TRBD1. The V gene end was trimmed by 3 bases and the J gene end by 8 bases; junction bases not matched to a gene: 4. Germline loops: CDR1 LNHDA, CDR2 SQIVND (reference sequence). The length of the CDR3 is 14 residues. The CDR3 region has the DNA TGTGCCAGTAGTATCACAGGGGGCACGGGGGAGCTGTTTTTT. Translation gives CASSITGGTGELFF.

The V call is TRBV30, the J call TRBJ2-7, with a weak D call TRBD1 (6 bases). V lost 0 bases and J 1 base, leaving 19 bases between the germline ends. This CDR3 comprises 17 residues. The V gene's germline CDR1 is GTSNPN and CDR2 SVGIG (reference sequence). The CDR3 nucleotides are TGTGCCTGGAGTGTACCAGGACCGGGACATAAATCCTACGAGCAGTACTTC. Translation gives CAWSVPGPGHKSYEQYF.

This chain links TRBV19 with TRBJ2-2, with TRBD2 matching over 9 bases. The length of the CDR3 is 16 residues. The ends lost 6 bases at V and 2 bases at J; junction bases unmatched: 7. Germline assignment: CDR1 LNHDA and CDR2 SQIVND (reference sequence). The CDR3 reads CASSQEREVNTGELFF. CDR3 nucleotides: TGTGCCAGTAGCCAGGAGCGGGAGGTTAACACCGGGGAGCTGTTTTTT.

V and J are TRBV4-1 and TRBJ2-7; D is possibly TRBD1 (6 bases). CDR3 size: 15 residues. The germline V and J ends were trimmed by 0 bases and 3 bases, with 12 bases remaining between them. In germline, CDR1 is MGHRA, CDR2 YSYEKL. The CDR3 reads CASSQDSRGIYEQYF. The CDR3 bases are TGCGCCAGCAGCCAAGATTCCAGGGGCATCTACGAGCAGTACTTC.

Notes on this clone: Other DNA sequences in the sample encode the same CDR3. The gene calls are TRBV27 and TRBJ2-7; 8 nucleotides match TRBD2. CDR1 is MNHEY and CDR2 is SMNVEV in the germline V gene (reference sequence). The CDR3 runs 14 residues. Trimming at V came to 0 bases and at J to 3 bases, leaving 1 base not matched to a gene. The chain's CDR3 is CASSLSSGSYEQYF. The DNA of the CDR3 is TGTGCCAGCAGTTTATCGAGCGGGAGCTACGAGCAGTACTTC.

The table lists this clone with a few counts. The chain combines TRBV30 with TRBJ2-7; 10 nucleotides align to TRBD1. The V gene's germline CDR1 is GTSNPN and CDR2 SVGIG (reference sequence). CDR3 length: 14 amino acids. J gave up 3 bases and V 2 bases, and 4 bases lay outside the gene matches. CDR3 sequence: CAWSRDRGIYEQYF. For the CDR3, the DNA is TGTGCCTGGAGTCGGGACAGGGGAATCTACGAGCAGTACTTC.

Remarks on this clone: This sample also contains other DNA sequences that code for the same CDR3. This rearrangement joins TRBV6-6 to TRBJ2-7, with TRBD2 as a possible D gene (5 bases). Germline CDR1 MNHNY, CDR2 SVGAGI (reference sequence). With 0 bases removed from V and 0 bases from J, the gap between germline ends came to 6 bases. The CDR3 is 14 residues long. The CDR3 region has the DNA TGTGCCAGCAGTTACTCAGGGAGCTCCTACGAGCAGTACTTC. Residues: CASSYSGSSYEQYF.

The chain joins TRBV7-9 to TRBJ2-3; 8 nucleotides align to TRBD2. The germline V gene encodes CDR1 SEHNR and CDR2 FQNEAQ (reference sequence). V was pared by 4 bases and J by 6 bases, with 12 bases of the junction left unmatched. The CDR3 has 16 residues. The CDR3 loop is CASSSRREEEVDTQYF. CDR3 DNA: TGTGCCAGCAGCTCGAGGCGGGAGGAGGAGGTGGATACGCAGTATTTT.

The V gene is TRBV5-1, the J gene TRBJ1-2; possibly TRBD1 for D (5 bases). Trimming removed 2 bases at V and 1 base at J, with 15 bases between. The CDR3 is made up of 16 amino acids. Germline V gene sequence: CDR1 SGHRS, CDR2 YFSETQ. CDR3 protein: CASSFYPEGLNYGYTF. The CDR3 nucleotides are TGCGCCAGCAGCTTTTACCCTGAGGGACTTAACTATGGCTACACCTTC.

The chain has TRBV28 and TRBJ1-1; 7 bases match TRBD1. The CDR3 is made up of 15 amino acids. Germline CDR1 reads MDHEN; CDR2 reads SYDVKM. The V segment lost 3 bases and the J segment 1 base; nucleotides outside the gene matches: 5. The CDR3 reads CASSLTGLENTEAFF. CDR3 nucleotide sequence: TGTGCCAGCAGTTTGACAGGGCTGGAGAACACTGAAGCTTTCTTT.

The chain recombines TRBV15 with TRBJ1-5; no clear D. With 2 bases removed from V and 4 bases from J, the gap between germline ends came to 9 bases. CDR1 LNHNV and CDR2 YYDKDF come from the germline V gene (reference sequence). This CDR3 is 14 amino acids long. The CDR3 DNA follows: TGTGCCACCAGCAGACGGAGCGGGAATCAGCCCCAGCATTTT. This sequence encodes CATSRRSGNQPQHF.

The chain links TRBV10-1 to TRBJ2-1; TRBD2 aligns across 9 bases. Losses at the gene ends were 8 bases for V and 5 bases for J; bases not matched to a gene: 10. CDR1 and CDR2 from the germline V gene are WNHNN and SYGVQD (reference sequence). The CDR3 runs 15 residues. For the CDR3, the DNA is TGCGCCAGCGCACCTGCGGGCGGGGGGGACAATGAGCAGTTCTTC. Its translation is CASAPAGGGDNEQFF.

V is TRBV18 and J is TRBJ1-4; D unclear. The CDR3 sequence is 16 residues long. From germline, CDR1 is KGHSH and CDR2 LQKENI. The germline V and J ends were trimmed by 3 bases and 3 bases, with 14 bases remaining between them. The CDR3 here is CASSPSGFLANEKLFF. CDR3 in DNA: TGTGCCAGCTCACCGTCGGGATTTTTGGCTAATGAAAAACTGTTTTTT.

The rearrangement uses TRBV5-8 and TRBJ1-1, with D uncertain. The V end lost 2 bases, the J end lost 1 base, and 15 bases lay between the germline ends. Germline-derived CDR1 and CDR2 are SGHTS and YDEGEE. The CDR3 totals 16 residues. The CDR3 protein is CASSFGYGGRNTEAFF. CDR3 in DNA: TGTGCCAGCAGCTTTGGTTACGGAGGGCGGAACACTGAAGCTTTCTTT.

This sequence joins TRBV6-5 and TRBJ2-5; 11 positions agree with TRBD1. V lost 7 bases, J lost 5 bases, and 9 bases stayed unmatched. Germline V CDR1 and CDR2: MNHEY, SVGAGI. The CDR3 totals 15 residues. CDR3 sequence reads: CASTAGQGVGETQYF. CDR3 nucleotides: TGTGCCAGCACCGCGGGACAGGGGGTAGGGGAGACCCAGTACTTC.

This clone was observed a handful of times. This chain joins TRBV5-1 and TRBJ2-2, with D possibly TRBD2 on 6 matching bases. This CDR3 region has 15 residues. V was shortened by 4 bases and J by 6 bases, with 16 bases between the two germline ends. Germline CDR1 is SGHRS and CDR2 is YFSETQ. The CDR3 spells CASSRLGERAGELFF. The CDR3 DNA follows: TGCGCCAGCAGCCGACTAGGGGAGAGGGCCGGGGAGCTGTTTTTT.

This sequence joins TRBV25-1 and TRBJ2-2, with D possibly being TRBD2 (5 bases). With 9 bases removed from V and 3 bases from J, the gap between germline ends came to 11 bases. Germline-derived CDR1 and CDR2 are MGHDK and SYGVNS. The CDR3 consists of 13 residues. The CDR3 loop is CASTGGYTGELFF. The CDR3 DNA reads TGTGCCAGTACTGGCGGGTACACCGGGGAGCTGTTTTTT. Based on the CDR3 plus reference TRBV25-1 and TRBJ2-2, the full variable domain is EADIYQTPRYLVIGTGKKITLECSQTMGHDKMYWYQQDPGMELHLIHYSYGVNSTEKGDLSSESTVSRIRTEHFPLTLESARPSHTSQYLCASTGGYTGELFFGEGSRLTVL.

The chain is built from TRBV7-9 and TRBJ2-5, with a tentative D call TRBD1 (5 bases). CDR3 size: 13 residues. Trimming removed 3 bases at V and 5 bases at J, with 10 bases between. Germline V gene lookup returns CDR1 SEHNR and CDR2 FQNEAQ (reference sequence). The DNA of the CDR3 is TGTGCCAGCAGCTTTATAGGGGTGGAGACCCAGTACTTC. Translated, it gives CASSFIGVETQYF.

V and J are TRBV28 and TRBJ2-7, with D maybe TRBD2 (6 bases). The CDR3 length is 12 residues. Germline CDR1 is MDHEN and CDR2 is SYDVKM. Trimming shortened V by 6 bases and J by 7 bases, and 13 bases separated the two germline ends. This chain's CDR3 is CASSLGLPEQYF. In nucleotides, the CDR3 is TGTGCCAGCAGCTTGGGACTCCCGGAGCAGTACTTC.

V is TRBV18 and J is TRBJ2-5; D possibly corresponds to TRBD2 (5 bases). Germline assignment: CDR1 KGHSH and CDR2 LQKENI. CDR3 length: 17 residues. V was cut by 3 bases and J by 3 bases, with 20 bases left in between. CDR3 bases: TGTGCCAGCTCACCGATCGGGGTGAACCGGCTAAAAGAGACCCAGTACTTC. Translated: CASSPIGVNRLKETQYF.

The V call is TRBV27, the J call TRBJ1-1; D is ambiguous. Trimming stripped 4 bases from V and 6 bases from J, with 15 bases between. The CDR3 is 14 amino acids. Germline CDR1 reads MNHEY; CDR2 reads SMNVEV (reference sequence). The CDR3 sequence is CASSYAGSRAEAFF. The CDR3 nucleotides are TGTGCCAGCAGTTACGCGGGCTCCCGAGCTGAAGCTTTCTTT.